This T cell receptor (beta chain) appears in the sequencing data of a study of blood T cell repertoires in COVID-19. Produced via immunoSEQ multiplex PCR; TCRdb's table is partial and in-frame only. The sample comprises more than 45,000 clones, 90% of which are singletons, and roughly 9.7% rests with the top ten. The CDR3 contains 20 residues. The V gene is TRBV21-1, the J gene TRBJ2-3; the table's D call, TRBD2, has no DNA check behind it. TRBV21-1 is labeled a pseudogene. The sample comprised peripheral blood. This clonotype originated in a woman older than 75 with acute or convalescent COVID-19. The CDR3 reads CASSTPGGRLPGSSTDTQYF. The CDR3 nucleotides read TGTGCCAGCAGCACCCCCGGGGGGCGGCTTCCGGGTTCTAGCACAGATACGCAGTATTTT.